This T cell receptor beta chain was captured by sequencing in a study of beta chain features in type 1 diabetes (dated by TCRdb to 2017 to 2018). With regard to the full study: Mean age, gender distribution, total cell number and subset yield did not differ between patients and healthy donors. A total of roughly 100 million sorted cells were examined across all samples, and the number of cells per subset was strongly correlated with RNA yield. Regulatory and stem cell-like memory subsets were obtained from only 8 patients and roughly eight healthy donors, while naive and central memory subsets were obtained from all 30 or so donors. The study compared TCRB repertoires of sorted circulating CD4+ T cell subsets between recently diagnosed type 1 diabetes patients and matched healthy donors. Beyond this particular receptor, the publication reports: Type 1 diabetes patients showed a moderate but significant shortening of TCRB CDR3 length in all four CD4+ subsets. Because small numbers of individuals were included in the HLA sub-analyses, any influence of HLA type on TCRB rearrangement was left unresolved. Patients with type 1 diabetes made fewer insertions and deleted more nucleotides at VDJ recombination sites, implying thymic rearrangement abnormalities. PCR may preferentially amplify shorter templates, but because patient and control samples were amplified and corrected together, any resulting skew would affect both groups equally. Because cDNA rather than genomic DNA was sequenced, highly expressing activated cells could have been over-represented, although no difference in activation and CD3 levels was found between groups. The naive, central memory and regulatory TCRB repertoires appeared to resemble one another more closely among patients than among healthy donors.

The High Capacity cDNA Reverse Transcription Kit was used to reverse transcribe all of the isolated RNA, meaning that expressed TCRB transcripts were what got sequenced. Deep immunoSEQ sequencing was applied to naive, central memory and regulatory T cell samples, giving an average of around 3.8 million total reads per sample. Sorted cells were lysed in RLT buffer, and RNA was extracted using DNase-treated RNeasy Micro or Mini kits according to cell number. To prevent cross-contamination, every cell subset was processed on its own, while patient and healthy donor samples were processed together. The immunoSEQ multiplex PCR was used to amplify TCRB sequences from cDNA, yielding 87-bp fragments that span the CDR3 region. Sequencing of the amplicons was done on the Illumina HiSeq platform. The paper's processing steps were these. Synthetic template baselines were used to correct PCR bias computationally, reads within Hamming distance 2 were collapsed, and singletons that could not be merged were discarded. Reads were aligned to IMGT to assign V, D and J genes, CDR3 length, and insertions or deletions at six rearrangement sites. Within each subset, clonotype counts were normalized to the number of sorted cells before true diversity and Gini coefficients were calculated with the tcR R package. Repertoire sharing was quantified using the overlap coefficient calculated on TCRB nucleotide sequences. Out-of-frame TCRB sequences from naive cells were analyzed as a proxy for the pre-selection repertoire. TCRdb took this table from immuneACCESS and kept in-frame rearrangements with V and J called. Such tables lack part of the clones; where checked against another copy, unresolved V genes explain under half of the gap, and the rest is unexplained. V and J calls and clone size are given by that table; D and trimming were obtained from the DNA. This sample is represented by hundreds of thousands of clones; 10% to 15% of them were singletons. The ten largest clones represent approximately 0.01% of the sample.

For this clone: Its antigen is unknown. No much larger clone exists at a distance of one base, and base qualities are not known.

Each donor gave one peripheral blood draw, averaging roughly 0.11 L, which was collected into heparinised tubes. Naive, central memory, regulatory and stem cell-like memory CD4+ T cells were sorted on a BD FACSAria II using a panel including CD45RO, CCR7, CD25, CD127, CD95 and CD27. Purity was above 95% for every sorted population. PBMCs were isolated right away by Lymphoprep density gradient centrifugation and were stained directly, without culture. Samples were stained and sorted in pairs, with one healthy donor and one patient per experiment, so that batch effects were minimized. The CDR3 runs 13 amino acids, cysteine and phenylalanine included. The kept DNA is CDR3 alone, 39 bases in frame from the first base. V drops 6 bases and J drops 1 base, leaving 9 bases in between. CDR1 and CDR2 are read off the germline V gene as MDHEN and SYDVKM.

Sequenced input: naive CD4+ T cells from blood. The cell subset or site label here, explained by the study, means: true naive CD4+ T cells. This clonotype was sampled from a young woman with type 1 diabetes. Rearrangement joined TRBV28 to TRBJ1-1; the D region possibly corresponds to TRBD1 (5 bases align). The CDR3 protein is CASSGGKNTEAFF. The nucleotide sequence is TGTGCCAGCAGCGGGGGAAAGAACACTGAAGCTTTCTTT.